These T cell receptor beta chains were read from a single sample in a study of monozygotic twins with inflammatory bowel disease. TCRdb re-called the 5' RACE reads and shows each CDR3 protein once, DNA omitted. The ten top clones account for 2.5% to 3%, within a sample of a few hundred thousand distinct CDR3 sequences. Sequencing used blood. These receptor sequences come from a human donor with ulcerative colitis or Crohn's disease, or a healthy co-twin of an affected twin (not recorded which). CDR3s include the opening cysteine and the closing phenylalanine or tryptophan. Each record gives: CDR3 length, V gene, J gene, CDR3 protein.

length: 14; V: TRBV20-1; J: TRBJ2-3; CDR3: CSARDPGRTDTQYF
length: 13; V: TRBV7-8; J: TRBJ2-7; CDR3: CASSVPGAHEQYF
length: 16; V: TRBV11-2; J: TRBJ2-3; CDR3: CASSLGGVTSTDTQYF
length: 15; V: TRBV7-9; J: TRBJ1-2; CDR3: CASSSGQDTTYGYTF
length: 15; V: TRBV12-3/TRBV12-4; J: TRBJ2-7; CDR3: CASSLRQLRPYEQYF
length: 17; V: TRBV15; J: TRBJ2-1; CDR3: CATSRGQRGALYNEQFF
length: 14; V: TRBV7-6; J: TRBJ1-1; CDR3: CASSLGVGDTEAFF
length: 11; V: TRBV20-1; J: TRBJ2-1; CDR3: CSAPYRDEQFF
length: 14; V: TRBV12-3/TRBV12-4; J: TRBJ2-7; CDR3: CASSALQGIYEQYF
length: 15; V: TRBV9; J: TRBJ1-6; CDR3: CASSVDRGYNSPLHF
length: 14; V: TRBV30; J: TRBJ2-5; CDR3: CAWTDSVPQETQYF
length: 16; V: TRBV7-3; J: TRBJ2-1; CDR3: CASSTLSGSSYNEQFF
length: 13; V: TRBV9; J: TRBJ2-7; CDR3: CASSVEPRYEQYF
length: 13; V: TRBV7-2; J: TRBJ2-7; CDR3: CASSFQGFYEQYF
length: 17; V: TRBV7-8; J: TRBJ2-5; CDR3: CASSLALAGDAWETQYF
length: 13; V: TRBV6-2/TRBV6-3; J: TRBJ2-3; CDR3: CASTLAGKDTQYF
length: 11; V: TRBV25-1; J: TRBJ2-7; CDR3: CATTEGGEQYF
length: 14; V: TRBV12-3/TRBV12-4; J: TRBJ1-1; CDR3: CASSLKGGRTEAFF
length: 16; V: TRBV6-1; J: TRBJ2-7; CDR3: CASNPIGTGKEYEQYF
length: 13; V: TRBV20-1; J: TRBJ1-2; CDR3: CSASLPGYYGYTF
length: 16; V: TRBV5-1; J: TRBJ2-2; CDR3: CASSHGRTPPTGELFF
length: 14; V: TRBV19; J: TRBJ1-1; CDR3: CASSTEGSNTEAFF
length: 17; V: TRBV3-1; J: TRBJ2-1; CDR3: CASSLGFRGGAHNEQFF
length: 16; V: TRBV6-2/TRBV6-3; J: TRBJ1-2; CDR3: CASSDRTGLDNYGYTF
length: 15; V: TRBV6-1; J: TRBJ1-1; CDR3: CASRQPGQVFAEAFF
length: 13; V: TRBV20-1; J: TRBJ1-4; CDR3: CSPGLTNGEKLFF
length: 15; V: TRBV27; J: TRBJ2-7; CDR3: CASSLSGTVSYEQYF
length: 20; V: TRBV3-1; J: TRBJ2-7; CDR3: CASSPARMGAGGPSSYEQYF
length: 17; V: TRBV7-2; J: TRBJ2-1; CDR3: CASSLGRTSGGVDEQFF
length: 15; V: TRBV4-3; J: TRBJ2-7; CDR3: CASSPGQGRGYEQYF
length: 13; V: TRBV2; J: TRBJ2-1; CDR3: CASSEASDNEQFF
length: 14; V: TRBV18; J: TRBJ2-7; CDR3: CASSPSGTTYEQYF
length: 15; V: TRBV14; J: TRBJ1-6; CDR3: CASSADLEGNSPLHF
length: 16; V: TRBV5-1; J: TRBJ2-3; CDR3: CASSLQGQGATDTQYF
length: 14; V: TRBV18; J: TRBJ2-3; CDR3: CASSPTAEEDTQYF
length: 15; V: TRBV5-4; J: TRBJ2-3; CDR3: CASSPTRWGTDTQYF
length: 13; V: TRBV4-1; J: TRBJ1-1; CDR3: CASSHSAGLEAFF
length: 15; V: TRBV5-1; J: TRBJ2-7; CDR3: CASSSKLQGSYEQYF
length: 14; V: TRBV5-3; J: TRBJ2-3; CDR3: CARRGLENTDTQYF
length: 16; V: TRBV20-1; J: TRBJ1-3; CDR3: CSAQWGKGSSGNTIYF
length: 16; V: TRBV27; J: TRBJ2-3; CDR3: CASSLWQAGVTDTQYF
length: 15; V: TRBV10-3; J: TRBJ2-5; CDR3: CAINRDGTLQETQYF
length: 12; V: TRBV24-1; J: TRBJ2-1; CDR3: CATKGLADEQFF
length: 17; V: TRBV4-1; J: TRBJ1-6; CDR3: CASSQEGTGGRGSPLHF
length: 14; V: TRBV5-1; J: TRBJ2-1; CDR3: CASVGLASADEQFF
length: 13; V: TRBV28; J: TRBJ1-6; CDR3: CASRNGRGSPLHF
length: 13; V: TRBV11-2; J: TRBJ2-7; CDR3: CASSLSGVNEQYF
length: 15; V: TRBV7-2; J: TRBJ2-1; CDR3: CASSHRRGGNNEQFF
length: 15; V: TRBV12-5; J: TRBJ2-5; CDR3: CASGLGMGQQETQYF
length: 15; V: TRBV7-2; J: TRBJ2-5; CDR3: CASSLRASGVETQYF
length: 15; V: TRBV4-1; J: TRBJ1-1; CDR3: CASSQPELGGTEAFF
length: 16; V: TRBV18; J: TRBJ1-5; CDR3: CASSPSIGRGSQPQHF
length: 15; V: TRBV10-3; J: TRBJ2-5; CDR3: CAISELSGGPPTQYF